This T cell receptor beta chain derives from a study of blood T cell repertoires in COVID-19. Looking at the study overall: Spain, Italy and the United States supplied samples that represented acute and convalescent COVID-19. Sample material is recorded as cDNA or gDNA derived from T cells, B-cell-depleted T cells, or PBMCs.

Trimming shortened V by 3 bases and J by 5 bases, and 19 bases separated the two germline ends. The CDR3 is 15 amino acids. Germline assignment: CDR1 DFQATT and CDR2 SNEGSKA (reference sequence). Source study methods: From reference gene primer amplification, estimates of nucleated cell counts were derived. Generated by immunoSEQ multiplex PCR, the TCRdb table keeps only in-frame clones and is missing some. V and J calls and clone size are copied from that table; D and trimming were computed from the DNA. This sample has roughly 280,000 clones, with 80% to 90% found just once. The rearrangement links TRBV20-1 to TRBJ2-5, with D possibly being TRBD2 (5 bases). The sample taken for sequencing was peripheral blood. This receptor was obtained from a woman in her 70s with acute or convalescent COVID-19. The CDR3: CSASNLATWRETQYF. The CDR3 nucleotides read TGCAGTGCTAGTAATCTAGCAACGTGGCGCGAGACCCAGTACTTC.